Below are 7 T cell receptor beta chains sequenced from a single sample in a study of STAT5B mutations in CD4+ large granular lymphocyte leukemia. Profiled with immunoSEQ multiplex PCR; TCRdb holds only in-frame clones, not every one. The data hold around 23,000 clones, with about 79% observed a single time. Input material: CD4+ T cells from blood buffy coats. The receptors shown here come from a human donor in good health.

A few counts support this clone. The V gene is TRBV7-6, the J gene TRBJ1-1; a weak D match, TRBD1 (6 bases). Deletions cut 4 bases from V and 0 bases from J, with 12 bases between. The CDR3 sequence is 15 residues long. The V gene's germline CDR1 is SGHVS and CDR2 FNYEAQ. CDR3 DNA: TGTGCCAGCAGCTCACAGGGAGGGATGAACACTGAAGCTTTCTTT. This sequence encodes CASSSQGGMNTEAFF.

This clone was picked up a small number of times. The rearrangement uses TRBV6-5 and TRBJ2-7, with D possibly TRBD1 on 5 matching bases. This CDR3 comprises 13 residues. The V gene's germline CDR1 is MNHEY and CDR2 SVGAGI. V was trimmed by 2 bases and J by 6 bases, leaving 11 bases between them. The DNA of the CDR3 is TGTGCCAGCAGTTACACCGGACAAACCGAGCAGTACTTC. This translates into CASSYTGQTEQYF.

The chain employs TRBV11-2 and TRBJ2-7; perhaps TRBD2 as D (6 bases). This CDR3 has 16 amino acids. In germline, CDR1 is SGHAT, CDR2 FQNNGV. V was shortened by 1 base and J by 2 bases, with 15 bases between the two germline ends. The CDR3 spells CASSLGLATPTYEQYF. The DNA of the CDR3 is TGTGCCAGCAGCTTAGGGCTAGCGACACCGACCTACGAGCAGTACTTC.

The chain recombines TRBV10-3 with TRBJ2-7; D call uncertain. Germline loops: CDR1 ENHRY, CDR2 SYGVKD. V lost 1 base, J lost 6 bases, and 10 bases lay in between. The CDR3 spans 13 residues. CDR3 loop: CAISEYGAREQYF. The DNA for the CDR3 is TGTGCCATCAGTGAGTACGGCGCCCGCGAGCAGTACTTC.

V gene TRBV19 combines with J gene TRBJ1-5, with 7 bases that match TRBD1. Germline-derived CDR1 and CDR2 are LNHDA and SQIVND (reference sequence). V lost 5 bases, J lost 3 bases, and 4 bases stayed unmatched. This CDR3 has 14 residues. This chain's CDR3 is CASSLGTVNQPQHF. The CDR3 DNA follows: TGTGCCAGTAGTCTCGGGACAGTCAATCAGCCCCAGCATTTT. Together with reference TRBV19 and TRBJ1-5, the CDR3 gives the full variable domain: DGGITQSPKYLFRKEGQNVTLSCEQNLNHDAMYWYRQDPGQGLRLIYYSQIVNDFQKGDIAEGYSVSREKKESFPLTVTSAQKNPTAFYLCASSLGTVNQPQHFGDGTRLSIL.

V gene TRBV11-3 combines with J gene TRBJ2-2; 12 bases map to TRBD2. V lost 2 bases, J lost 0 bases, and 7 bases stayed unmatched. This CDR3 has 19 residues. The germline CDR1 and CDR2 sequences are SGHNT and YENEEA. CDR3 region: CASSLNLGLAGTNTGELFF. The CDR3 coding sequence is TGTGCCAGCAGCTTAAACCTGGGACTAGCGGGCACGAACACCGGGGAGCTGTTTTTT. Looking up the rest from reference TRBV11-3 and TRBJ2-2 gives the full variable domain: EAGVVQSPRYKIIEKKQPVAFWCNPISGHNTLYWYLQNLGQGPELLIRYENEEAVDDSQLPKDRFSAERLKGVDSTLKIQPAELGDSAVYLCASSLNLGLAGTNTGELFFGEGSRLTVL.

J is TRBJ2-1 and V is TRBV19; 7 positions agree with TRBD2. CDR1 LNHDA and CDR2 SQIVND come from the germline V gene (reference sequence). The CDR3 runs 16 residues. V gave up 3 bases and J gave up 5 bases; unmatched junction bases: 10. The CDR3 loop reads CASSISAGSYNNEQFF. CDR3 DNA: TGTGCCAGTAGTATCTCAGCGGGAAGCTATAACAATGAGCAGTTCTTC.